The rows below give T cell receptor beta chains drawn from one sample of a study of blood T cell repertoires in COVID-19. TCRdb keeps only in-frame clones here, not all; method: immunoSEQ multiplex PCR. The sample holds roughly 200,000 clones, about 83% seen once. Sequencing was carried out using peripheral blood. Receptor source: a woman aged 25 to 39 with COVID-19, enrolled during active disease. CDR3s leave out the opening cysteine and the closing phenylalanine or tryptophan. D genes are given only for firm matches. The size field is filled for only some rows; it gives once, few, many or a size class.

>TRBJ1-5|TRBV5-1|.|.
ASALNQPQH
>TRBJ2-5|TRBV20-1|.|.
SASREETQY
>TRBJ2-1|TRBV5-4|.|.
ASSLRSLDMSYNEQF
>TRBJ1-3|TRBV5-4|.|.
ASSSGSANSGNTIY
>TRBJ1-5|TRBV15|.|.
ATQTGGEDQPQH
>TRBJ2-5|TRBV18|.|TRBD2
ASSPGLAGVHKVETQY
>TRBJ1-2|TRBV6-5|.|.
ASSYSPLQGLRGYT
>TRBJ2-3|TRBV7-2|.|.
ASSPSRDTQY
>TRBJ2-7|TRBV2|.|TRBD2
ASSEWNSGSAEQY
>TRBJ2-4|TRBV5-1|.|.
ASSSVPTGSDIQY
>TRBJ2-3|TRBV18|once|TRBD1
ASSPGQGAKGDTQY
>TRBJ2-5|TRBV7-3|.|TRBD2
ASSLLGTSGGAGTQY
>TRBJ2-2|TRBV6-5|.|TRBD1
ASSFAGTELTGELF
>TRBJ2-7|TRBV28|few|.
ASSSGVYEQY
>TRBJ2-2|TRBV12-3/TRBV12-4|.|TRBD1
ASRHRQGGELF
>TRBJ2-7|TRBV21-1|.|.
ANNGLAGRDEQY
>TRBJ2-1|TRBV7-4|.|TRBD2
ASSSGTSGRRMQF
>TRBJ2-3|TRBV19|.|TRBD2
ASSPRGLAGTDTQY
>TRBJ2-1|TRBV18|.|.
ASSPPGQLVYNEQF
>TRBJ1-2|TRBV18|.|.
ASSQIIKQPLVDYGYT
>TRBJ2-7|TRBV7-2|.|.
ASSTAGQVTYEQY
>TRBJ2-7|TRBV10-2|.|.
ASILGQRGSSYEQY
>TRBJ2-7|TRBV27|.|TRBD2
ASSLFSPLAGDSYEQY
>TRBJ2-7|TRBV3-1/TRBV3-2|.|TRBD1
ASSLGQVSYEQY
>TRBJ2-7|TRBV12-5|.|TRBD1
ASGSGQPYEQY
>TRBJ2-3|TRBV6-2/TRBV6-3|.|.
ASSYSAASTDTQY
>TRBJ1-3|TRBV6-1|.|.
ASSETGTSGNTIY
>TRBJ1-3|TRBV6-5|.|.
ASIWSSGNTIY
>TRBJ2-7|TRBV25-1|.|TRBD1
ASSRSRDRFSYEQY
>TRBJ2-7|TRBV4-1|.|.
ASSYRVVRAEQY
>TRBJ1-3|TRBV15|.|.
ATSGPLSSGNTIY
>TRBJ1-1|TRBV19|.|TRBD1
ASSIQGGLNTEAF
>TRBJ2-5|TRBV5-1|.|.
ASSLEGLQETQY
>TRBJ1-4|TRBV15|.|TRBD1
ATSRDRSGGKLF
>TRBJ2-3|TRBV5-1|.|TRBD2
ASSSGTSEAYTQY
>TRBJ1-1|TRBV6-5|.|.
ASSRQVLNTEAF
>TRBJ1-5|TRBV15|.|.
ATSRARDGNDQPQH
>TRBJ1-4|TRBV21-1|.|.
ASSKRPGDATNEKLF
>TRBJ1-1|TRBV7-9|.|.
ASSRQGNTEAF
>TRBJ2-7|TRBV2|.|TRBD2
ASMKRGSSYEQY
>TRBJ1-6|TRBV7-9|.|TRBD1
ASSIPGQESSYNSPLH
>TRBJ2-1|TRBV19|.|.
ASTRAFSSYNEQF
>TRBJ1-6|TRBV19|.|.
ASSQMTDSPLH
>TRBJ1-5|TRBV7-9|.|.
ASSLSGDQPQH
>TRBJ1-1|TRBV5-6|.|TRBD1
ASSVTGGEAF
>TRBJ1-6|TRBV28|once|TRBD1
ASILQGNHNSPLH
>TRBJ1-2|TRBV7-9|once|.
ASSPMGMYGYT
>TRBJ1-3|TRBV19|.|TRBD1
ASSSRSRGPGNTIY
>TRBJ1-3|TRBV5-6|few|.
ASSVGRGGNTIY
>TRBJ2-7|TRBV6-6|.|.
ASSYGTGSSYEQY
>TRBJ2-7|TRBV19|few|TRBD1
ASSIDRDRVYEQY
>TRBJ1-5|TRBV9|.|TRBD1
ASSVTGGIQPQH
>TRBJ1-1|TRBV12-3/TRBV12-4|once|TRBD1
ASSRTGKAF